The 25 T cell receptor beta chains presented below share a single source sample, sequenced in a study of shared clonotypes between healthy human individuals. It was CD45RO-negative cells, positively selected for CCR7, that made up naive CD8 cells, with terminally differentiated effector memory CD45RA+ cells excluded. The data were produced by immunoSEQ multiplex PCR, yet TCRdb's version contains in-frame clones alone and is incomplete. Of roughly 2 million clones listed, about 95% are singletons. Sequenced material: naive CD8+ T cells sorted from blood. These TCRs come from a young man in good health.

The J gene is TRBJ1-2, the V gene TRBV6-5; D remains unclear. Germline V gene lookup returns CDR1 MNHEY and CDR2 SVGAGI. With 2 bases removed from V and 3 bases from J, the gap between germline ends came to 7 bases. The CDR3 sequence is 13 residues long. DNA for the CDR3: TGTGCCAGCAGTTACAGTTTGTACTATGGCTACACCTTC. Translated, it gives CASSYSLYYGYTF.

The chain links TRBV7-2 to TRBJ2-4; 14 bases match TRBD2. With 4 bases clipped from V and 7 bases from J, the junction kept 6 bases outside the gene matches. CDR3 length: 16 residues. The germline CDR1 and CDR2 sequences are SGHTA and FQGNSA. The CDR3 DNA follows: TGTGCCAGCAGCTCGGGACTAGCGGGAGTGGGGAACATTCAGTACTTC. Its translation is CASSSGLAGVGNIQYF.

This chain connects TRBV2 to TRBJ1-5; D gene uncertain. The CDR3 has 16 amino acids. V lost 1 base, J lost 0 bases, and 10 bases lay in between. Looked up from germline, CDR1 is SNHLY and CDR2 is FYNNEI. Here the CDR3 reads CASSEDASYSNQPQHF. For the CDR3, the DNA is TGTGCCAGCAGTGAAGACGCCTCTTATAGCAATCAGCCCCAGCATTTT.

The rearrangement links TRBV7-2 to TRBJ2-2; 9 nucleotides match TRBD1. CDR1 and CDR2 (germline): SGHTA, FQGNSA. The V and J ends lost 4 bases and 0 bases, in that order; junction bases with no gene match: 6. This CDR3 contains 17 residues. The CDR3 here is CASSYTGGSANTGELFF. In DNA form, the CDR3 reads TGTGCCAGCAGCTACACAGGGGGCAGCGCGAACACCGGGGAGCTGTTTTTT.

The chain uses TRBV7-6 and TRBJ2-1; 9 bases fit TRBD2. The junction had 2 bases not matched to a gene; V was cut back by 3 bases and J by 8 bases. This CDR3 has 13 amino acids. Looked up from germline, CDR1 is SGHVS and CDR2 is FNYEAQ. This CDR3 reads CASSFIAGDEQFF. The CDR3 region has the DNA TGTGCCAGCAGCTTCATAGCGGGAGATGAGCAGTTCTTC. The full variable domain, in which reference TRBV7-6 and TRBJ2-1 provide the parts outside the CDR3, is GAGVSQSPRYKVTKRGQDVALRCDPISGHVSLYWYRQALGQGPEFLTYFNYEAQQDKSGLPNDRFSAERPEGSISTLTIQRTEQRDSAMYRCASSFIAGDEQFFGPGTRLTVL.

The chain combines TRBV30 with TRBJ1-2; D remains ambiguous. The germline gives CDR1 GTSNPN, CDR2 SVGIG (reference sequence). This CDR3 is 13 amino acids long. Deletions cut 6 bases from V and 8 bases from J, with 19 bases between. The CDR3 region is CACQAGMLGGYTF. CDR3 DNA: TGTGCCTGTCAGGCCGGGATGCTTGGGGGCTACACCTTC. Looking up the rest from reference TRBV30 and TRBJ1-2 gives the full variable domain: SQTIHQWPATLVQPVGSPLSLECTVEGTSNPNLYWYRQAAGRGLQLLFYSVGIGQISSEVPQNLSASRPQDRQFILSSKKLLLSDSGFYLCACQAGMLGGYTFGSGTRLTVV.

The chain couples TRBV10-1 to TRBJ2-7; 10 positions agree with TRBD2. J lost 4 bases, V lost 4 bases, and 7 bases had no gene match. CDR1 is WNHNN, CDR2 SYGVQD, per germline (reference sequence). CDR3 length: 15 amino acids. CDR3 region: CASSGSGTSEYEQYF. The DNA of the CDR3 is TGCGCCAGCAGTGGGTCCGGGACTAGCGAGTACGAGCAGTACTTC.

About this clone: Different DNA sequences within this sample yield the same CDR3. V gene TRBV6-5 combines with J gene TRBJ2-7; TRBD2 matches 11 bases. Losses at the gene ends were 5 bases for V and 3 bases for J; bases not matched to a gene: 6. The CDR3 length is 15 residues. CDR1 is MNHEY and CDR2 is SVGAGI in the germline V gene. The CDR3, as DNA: TGTGCCAGCAGTCCGGGACTAGCGGCCGACTACGAGCAGTACTTC. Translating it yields CASSPGLAADYEQYF.

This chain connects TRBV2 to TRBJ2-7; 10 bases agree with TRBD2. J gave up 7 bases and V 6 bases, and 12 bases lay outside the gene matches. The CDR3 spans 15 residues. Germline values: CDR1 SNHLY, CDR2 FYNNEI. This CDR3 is CASSHTAGGLWEQYF. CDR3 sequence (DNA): TGTGCCAGCAGCCACACAGCGGGGGGGCTTTGGGAGCAGTACTTC. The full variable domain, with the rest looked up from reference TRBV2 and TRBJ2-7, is EPEVTQTPSHQVTQMGQEVILRCVPISNHLYFYWYRQILGQKVEFLVSFYNNEISEKSEIFDDQFSVERPDGSNFTLKIRSTKLEDSAMYFCASSHTAGGLWEQYFGPGTRLTVT.

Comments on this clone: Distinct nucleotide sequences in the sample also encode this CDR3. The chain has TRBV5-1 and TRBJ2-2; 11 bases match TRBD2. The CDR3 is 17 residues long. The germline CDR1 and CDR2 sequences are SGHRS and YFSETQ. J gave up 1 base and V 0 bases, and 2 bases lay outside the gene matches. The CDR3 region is CASSLGLAGMNTGELFF. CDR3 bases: TGCGCCAGCAGCTTGGGACTAGCGGGGATGAACACCGGGGAGCTGTTTTTT.

As DNA, the CDR3 is TGTGCCAGCAGTCCCATATTACCCGAAGGGGCCGCCTACGAGCAGTACTTC. Protein: CASSPILPEGAAYEQYF. This chain uses TRBV27 with TRBJ2-7; perhaps TRBD1 as D (5 bases). V lost 5 bases and J lost 2, with 22 bases in between. Germline assignment: CDR1 MNHEY and CDR2 SMNVEV (reference sequence). This CDR3 has 17 residues.

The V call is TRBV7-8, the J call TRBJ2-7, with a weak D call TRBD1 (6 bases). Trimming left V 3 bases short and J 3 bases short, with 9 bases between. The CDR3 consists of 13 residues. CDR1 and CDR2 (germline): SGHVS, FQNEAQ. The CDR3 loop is CASSLGHFYEQYF. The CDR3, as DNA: TGTGCCAGCAGCTTGGGACACTTCTACGAGCAGTACTTC.

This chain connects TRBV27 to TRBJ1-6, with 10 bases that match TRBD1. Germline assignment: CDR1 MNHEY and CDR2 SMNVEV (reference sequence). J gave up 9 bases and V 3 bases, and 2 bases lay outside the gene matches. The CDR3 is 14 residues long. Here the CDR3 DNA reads TGTGCCAGCAGTTTCGGGACAGGGGTTTCACCCCTCCACTTT. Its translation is CASSFGTGVSPLHF.

Here the CDR3 DNA reads TGTGCCAGCAGTAGCTTGGGGAATGAAAAACTGTTTTTT. Amino acids: CASSSLGNEKLFF. The V call is TRBV27, the J call TRBJ1-4; unclear D gene. There are 13 residues in the CDR3. V was pared by 5 bases and J by 5 bases, with 9 bases between. Germline CDR1 is MNHEY and CDR2 is SMNVEV (reference sequence).

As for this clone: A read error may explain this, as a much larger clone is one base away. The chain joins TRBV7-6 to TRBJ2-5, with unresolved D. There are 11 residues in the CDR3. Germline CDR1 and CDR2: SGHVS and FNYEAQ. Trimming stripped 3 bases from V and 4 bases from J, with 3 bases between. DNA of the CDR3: TGTGCCAGCAGCTTTGGAGAGACCCAGTACTTC. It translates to CASSFGETQYF.

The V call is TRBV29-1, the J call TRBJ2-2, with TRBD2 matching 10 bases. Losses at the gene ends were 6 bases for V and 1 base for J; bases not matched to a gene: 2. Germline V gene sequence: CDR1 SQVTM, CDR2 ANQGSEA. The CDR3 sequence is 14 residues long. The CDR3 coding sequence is TGCAGCGTCCGACTAGCGGGGAACACCGGGGAGCTGTTTTTT. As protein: CSVRLAGNTGELFF.

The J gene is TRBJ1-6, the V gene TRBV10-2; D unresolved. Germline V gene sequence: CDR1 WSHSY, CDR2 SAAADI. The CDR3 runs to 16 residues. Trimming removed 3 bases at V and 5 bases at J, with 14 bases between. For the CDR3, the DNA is TGCGCCAGCAGTGAAACAGTAGGCCGGCATAATTCACCCCTCCACTTT. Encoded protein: CASSETVGRHNSPLHF.

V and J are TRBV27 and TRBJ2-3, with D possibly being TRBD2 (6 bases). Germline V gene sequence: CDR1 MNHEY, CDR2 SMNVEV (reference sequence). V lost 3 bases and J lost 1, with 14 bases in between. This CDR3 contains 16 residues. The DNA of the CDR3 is TGTGCCAGCAGTTTGGGTCCGGGAGCCGGCACAGATACGCAGTATTTT. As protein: CASSLGPGAGTDTQYF.

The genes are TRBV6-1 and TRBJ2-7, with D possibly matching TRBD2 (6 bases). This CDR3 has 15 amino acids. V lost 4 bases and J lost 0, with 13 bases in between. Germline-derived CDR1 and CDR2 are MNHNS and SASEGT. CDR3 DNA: TGTGCCAGCAGTGCGGGACTCGCCTACTCCTACGAGCAGTACTTC. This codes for CASSAGLAYSYEQYF.

The CDR3 DNA reads as TGTGCCAGCACCCCCGAGGGGGTCGGGACCGGGGAGCTGTTTTTT. It encodes CASTPEGVGTGELFF. The rearrangement joins TRBV5-4 to TRBJ2-2; possibly TRBD1 for D (6 bases). The CDR3 contains 15 residues. In germline, CDR1 is SGHNT, CDR2 YYREEE (reference sequence). The V end was cut by 6 bases, the J end by 5 bases, with 17 bases between.

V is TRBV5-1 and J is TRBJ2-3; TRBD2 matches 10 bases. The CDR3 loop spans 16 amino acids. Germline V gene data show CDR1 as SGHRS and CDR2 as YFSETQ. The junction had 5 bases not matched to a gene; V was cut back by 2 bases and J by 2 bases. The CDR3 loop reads CASSFSSGGNTDTQYF. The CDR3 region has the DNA TGCGCCAGCAGCTTTAGTAGCGGGGGGAACACAGATACGCAGTATTTT.

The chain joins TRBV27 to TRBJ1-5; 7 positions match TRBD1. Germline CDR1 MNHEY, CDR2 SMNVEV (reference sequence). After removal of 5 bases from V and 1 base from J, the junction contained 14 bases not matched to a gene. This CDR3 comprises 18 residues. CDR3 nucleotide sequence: TGTGCCAGCAGTGGTACAGGGGTACCTGGCCCCAGCAATCAGCCCCAGCATTTT. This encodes CASSGTGVPGPSNQPQHF.

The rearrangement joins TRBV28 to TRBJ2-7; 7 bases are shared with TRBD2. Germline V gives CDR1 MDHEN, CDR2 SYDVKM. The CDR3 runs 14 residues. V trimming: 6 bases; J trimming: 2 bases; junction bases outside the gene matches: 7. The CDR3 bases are TGTGCCAGCAGGTCGTCTAGCGGTCCCTACGAGCAGTACTTC. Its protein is CASRSSSGPYEQYF.

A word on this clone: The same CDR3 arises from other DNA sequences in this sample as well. The CDR3 protein is CASSYSDRGYEQYF. The CDR3 region has the DNA TGTGCCAGCAGTTATTCGGACAGGGGTTACGAGCAGTACTTC. The chain employs TRBV6-5 and TRBJ2-7, with TRBD1 matching over 9 bases. V shed 3 bases and J 4 bases; nucleotides not matched to a gene: 4. In germline, CDR1 is MNHEY, CDR2 SVGAGI. CDR3 size: 14 residues.

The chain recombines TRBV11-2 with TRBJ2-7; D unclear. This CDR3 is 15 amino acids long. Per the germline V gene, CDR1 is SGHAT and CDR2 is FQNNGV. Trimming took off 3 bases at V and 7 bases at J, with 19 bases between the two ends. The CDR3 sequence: CASSFSIAQSGEQYF. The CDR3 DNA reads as TGTGCCAGCAGCTTTAGTATTGCTCAGTCTGGGGAGCAGTACTTC.